The clone carrying this T cell receptor beta chain was observed many times. One end of the junction is discordant with germline, which a read error may explain. Both TCR beta VDJ combination and CDR3 sequence profiling were carried out. Genomic DNA was the template for this profiling. MiXCR, applied by TCRdb to the reads, yields one record per CDR3 protein. This table holds just over 200,000 distinct CDR3 sequences, approximately 60% found once. Patients chosen for sequencing had CD8+CD57+ cells that had expanded, as shown by flow cytometry. No therapy had been given to the patients at the time of blood sampling. The data are from a study of CD8+CD57+ T cells in acquired aplastic anemia. Study information: The mean DNA yield obtained from sorted CD4+ and CD8+ cells came to approximately 3.2 ug.

The CDR3 covers 16 residues. The TCR originated in a human donor with aplastic anemia. Sequencing input: sorted CD4+, CD8+, or CD8+CD57+ T cells (not recorded which) from PBMCs. The chain combines TRBV12-3 or TRBV12-4 with TRBJ2-7, with a tentative D call TRBD1 (6 bases). The CDR3 region is CASTLGHVQGHYEQYF. As DNA, the CDR3 is TGTGCCAGCACTTTAGGACATGTGCAGGGGCACTACGAGCAGTACTTC.